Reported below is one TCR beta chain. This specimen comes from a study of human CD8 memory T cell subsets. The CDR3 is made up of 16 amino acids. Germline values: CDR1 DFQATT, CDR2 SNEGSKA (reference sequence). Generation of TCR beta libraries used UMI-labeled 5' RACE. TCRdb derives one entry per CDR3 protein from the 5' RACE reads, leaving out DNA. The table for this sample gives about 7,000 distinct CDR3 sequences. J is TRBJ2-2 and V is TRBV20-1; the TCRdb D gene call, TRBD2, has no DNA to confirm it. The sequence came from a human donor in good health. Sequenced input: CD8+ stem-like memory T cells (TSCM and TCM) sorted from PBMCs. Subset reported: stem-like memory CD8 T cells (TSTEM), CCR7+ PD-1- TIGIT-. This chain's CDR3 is CSARDQTSGSFGELFF.